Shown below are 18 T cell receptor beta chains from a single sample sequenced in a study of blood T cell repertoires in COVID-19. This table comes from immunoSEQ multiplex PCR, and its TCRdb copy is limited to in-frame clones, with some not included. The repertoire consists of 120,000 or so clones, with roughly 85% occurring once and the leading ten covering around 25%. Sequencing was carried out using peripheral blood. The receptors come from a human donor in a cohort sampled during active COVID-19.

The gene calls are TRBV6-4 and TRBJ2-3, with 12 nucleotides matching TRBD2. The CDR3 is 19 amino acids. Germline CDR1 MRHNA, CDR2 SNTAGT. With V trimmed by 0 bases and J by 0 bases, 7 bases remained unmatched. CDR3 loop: CASSDSETSGSTSTDTQYF. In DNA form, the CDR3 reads TGTGCCAGCAGTGACTCGGAGACTAGCGGGAGTACTAGCACAGATACGCAGTATTTT.

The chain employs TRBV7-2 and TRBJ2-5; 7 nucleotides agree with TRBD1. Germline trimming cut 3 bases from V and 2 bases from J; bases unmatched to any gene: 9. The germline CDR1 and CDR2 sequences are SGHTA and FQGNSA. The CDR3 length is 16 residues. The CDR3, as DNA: TGTGCCAGCAGCTTCAGACTACAGGGGCCACAAGAGACCCAGTACTTC. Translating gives CASSFRLQGPQETQYF.

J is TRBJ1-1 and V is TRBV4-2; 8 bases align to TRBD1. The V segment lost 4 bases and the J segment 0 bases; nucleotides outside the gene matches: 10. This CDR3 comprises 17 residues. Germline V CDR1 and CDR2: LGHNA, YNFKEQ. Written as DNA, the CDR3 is TGTGCCAGCAGCCTGGGGCAGGGGGCGAGAGTGAACACTGAAGCTTTCTTT. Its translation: CASSLGQGARVNTEAFF.

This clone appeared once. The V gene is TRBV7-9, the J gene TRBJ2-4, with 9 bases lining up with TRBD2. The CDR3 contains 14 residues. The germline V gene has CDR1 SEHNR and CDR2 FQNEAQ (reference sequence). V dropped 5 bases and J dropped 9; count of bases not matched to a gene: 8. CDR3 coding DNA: TGTGCCAGCAGCCCAAGTGGCGGGGGGGGCATTCAGTACTTC. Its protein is CASSPSGGGGIQYF.

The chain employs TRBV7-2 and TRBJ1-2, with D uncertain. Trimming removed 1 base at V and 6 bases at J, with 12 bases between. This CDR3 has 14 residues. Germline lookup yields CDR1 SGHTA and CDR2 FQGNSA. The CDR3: CASSLGPANDGYTF. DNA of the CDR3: TGTGCCAGCAGCTTAGGGCCCGCCAACGATGGCTACACCTTC.

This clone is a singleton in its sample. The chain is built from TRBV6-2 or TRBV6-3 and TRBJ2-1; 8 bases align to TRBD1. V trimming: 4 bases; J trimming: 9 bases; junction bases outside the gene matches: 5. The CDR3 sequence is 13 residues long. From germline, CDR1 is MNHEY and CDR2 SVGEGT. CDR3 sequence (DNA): TGTGCCAGCAGTTCGGACAGGGAGGTTGAGCAGTTCTTC. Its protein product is CASSSDREVEQFF.

CDR3 region: CASSLYRSKADEQFF. CDR3 in DNA: TGTGCCAGCAGCTTGTATAGGTCGAAGGCGGATGAGCAGTTCTTC. This chain links TRBV11-3 with TRBJ2-1; D call uncertain. Germline V gives CDR1 SGHNT, CDR2 YENEEA. V gave up 3 bases and J gave up 8 bases, with 17 bases separating them. This CDR3 region has 15 residues.

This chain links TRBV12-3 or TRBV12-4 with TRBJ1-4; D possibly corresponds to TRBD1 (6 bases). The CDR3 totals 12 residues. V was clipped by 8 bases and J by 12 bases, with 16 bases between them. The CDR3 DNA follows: TGTGCCAGCCGACGTGCGGGGGCTCAACTGTTTTTT. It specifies CASRRAGAQLFF.

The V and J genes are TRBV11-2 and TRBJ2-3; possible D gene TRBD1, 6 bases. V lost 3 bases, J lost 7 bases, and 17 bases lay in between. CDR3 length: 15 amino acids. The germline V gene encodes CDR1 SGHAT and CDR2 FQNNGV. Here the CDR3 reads CASSFIVGAGYTQYF. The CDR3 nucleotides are TGTGCCAGCAGCTTTATTGTGGGGGCGGGTTATACGCAGTATTTT. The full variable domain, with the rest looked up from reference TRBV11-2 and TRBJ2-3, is EAGVAQSPRYKIIEKRQSVAFWCNPISGHATLYWYQQILGQGPKLLIQFQNNGVVDDSQLPKDRFSAERLKGVDSTLKIQPAKLEDSAVYLCASSFIVGAGYTQYFGPGTRLTVL.

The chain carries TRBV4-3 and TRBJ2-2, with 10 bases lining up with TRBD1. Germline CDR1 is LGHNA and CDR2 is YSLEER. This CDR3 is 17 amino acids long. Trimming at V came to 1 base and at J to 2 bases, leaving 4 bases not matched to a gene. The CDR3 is CASSQGDRGPNTGELFF. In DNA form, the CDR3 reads TGCGCCAGCAGCCAAGGGGACAGGGGTCCCAACACCGGGGAGCTGTTTTTT.

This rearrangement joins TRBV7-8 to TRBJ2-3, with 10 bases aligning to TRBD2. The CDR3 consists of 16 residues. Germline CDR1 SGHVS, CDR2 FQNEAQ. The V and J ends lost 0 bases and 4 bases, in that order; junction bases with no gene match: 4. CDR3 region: CASSLAHLAGADTQYF. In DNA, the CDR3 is TGTGCCAGCAGCTTAGCGCATCTAGCGGGAGCAGATACGCAGTATTTT.

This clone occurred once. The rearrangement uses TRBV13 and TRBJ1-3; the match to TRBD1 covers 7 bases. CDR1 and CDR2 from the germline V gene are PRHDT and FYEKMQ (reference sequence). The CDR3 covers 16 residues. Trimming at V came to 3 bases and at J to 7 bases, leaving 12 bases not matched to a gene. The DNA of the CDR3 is TGTGCCAGCAGCTTGTTCGACAGGGACATAGGGAACACCATATATTTT. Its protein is CASSLFDRDIGNTIYF.

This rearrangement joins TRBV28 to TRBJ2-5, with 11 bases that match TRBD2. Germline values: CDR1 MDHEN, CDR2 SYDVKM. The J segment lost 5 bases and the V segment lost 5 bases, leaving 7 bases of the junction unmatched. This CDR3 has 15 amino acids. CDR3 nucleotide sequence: TGTGCCAGCAGTACTAGCGGGGGCTCCGGGGAGACCCAGTACTTC. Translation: CASSTSGGSGETQYF. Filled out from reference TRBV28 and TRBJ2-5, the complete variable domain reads DVKVTQSSRYLVKRTGEKVFLECVQDMDHENMFWYRQDPGLGLRLIYFSYDVKMKEKGDIPEGYSVSREKKERFSLILESASTNQTSMYLCASSTSGGSGETQYFGPGTRLLVL.

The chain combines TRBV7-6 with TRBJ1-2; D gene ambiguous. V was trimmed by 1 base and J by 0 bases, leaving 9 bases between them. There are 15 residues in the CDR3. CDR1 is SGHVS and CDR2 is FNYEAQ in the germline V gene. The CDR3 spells CASSLGHAANYGYTF. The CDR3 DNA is TGTGCCAGCAGCTTAGGGCACGCGGCTAACTATGGCTACACCTTC. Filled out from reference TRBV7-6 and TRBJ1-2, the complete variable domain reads GAGVSQSPRYKVTKRGQDVALRCDPISGHVSLYWYRQALGQGPEFLTYFNYEAQQDKSGLPNDRFSAERPEGSISTLTIQRTEQRDSAMYRCASSLGHAANYGYTFGSGTRLTVV.

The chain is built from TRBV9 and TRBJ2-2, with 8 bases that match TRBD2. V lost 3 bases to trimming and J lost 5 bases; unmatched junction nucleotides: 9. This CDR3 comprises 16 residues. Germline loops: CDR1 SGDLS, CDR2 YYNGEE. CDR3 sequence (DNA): TGTGCCAGCAGCGAGCCCCACAGCGGGAGAACCGGGGAGCTGTTTTTT. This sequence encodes CASSEPHSGRTGELFF.

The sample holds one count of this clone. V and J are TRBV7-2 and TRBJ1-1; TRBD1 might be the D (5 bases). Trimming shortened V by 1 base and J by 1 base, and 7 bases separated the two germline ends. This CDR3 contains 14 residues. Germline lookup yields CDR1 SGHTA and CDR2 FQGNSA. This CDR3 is CASSLGRGNTEAFF. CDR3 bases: TGTGCCAGCAGCTTAGGAAGGGGGAACACTGAAGCTTTCTTT.

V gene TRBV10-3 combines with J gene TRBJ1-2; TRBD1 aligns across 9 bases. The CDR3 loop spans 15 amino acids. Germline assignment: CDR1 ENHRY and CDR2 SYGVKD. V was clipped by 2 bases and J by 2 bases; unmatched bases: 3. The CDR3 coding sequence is TGTGCCATCAGTGAGACAGGGGGCTCGAACTATGGCTACACCTTC. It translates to CAISETGGSNYGYTF.

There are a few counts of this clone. CDR3 DNA sequence: TGTGCCAGCAGCCGAACGGGACAGGGGGCTGGTCAGCCCCAGCATTTT. Translated, it gives CASSRTGQGAGQPQHF. The chain is built from TRBV27 and TRBJ1-5; 12 nucleotides match TRBD1. CDR3 length: 16 residues. V dropped 6 bases and J dropped 6; count of bases not matched to a gene: 9. The V gene's germline CDR1 is MNHEY and CDR2 SMNVEV (reference sequence).